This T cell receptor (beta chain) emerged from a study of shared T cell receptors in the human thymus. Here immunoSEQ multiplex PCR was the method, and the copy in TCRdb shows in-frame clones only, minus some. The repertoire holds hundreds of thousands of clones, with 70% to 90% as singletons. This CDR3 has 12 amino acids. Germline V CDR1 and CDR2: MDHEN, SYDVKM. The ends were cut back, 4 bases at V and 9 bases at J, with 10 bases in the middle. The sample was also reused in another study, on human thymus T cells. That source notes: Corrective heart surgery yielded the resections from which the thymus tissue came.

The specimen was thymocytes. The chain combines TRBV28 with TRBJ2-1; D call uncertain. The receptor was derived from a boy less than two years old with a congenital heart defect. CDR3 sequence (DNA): TGTGCCAGCAGTTACCCCGGAGTTGAGCAGTTCTTC. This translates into CASSYPGVEQFF.